What follows are 22 T cell receptor beta chains derived from one specimen sequenced in a study of glioma-infiltrating T cells. The iRepertoire nested amplicon-rescue multiplex PCR amplified TCR alpha and beta CDR3s from RNA. TCRdb redid the calling of the multiplex PCR reads with MiXCR, one entry per CDR3 protein. The profile shows fewer than 7,500 distinct CDR3 sequences, 35% to 45% of them singletons. Sequencing was performed on glioma tissue, nonneoplastic brain tissue, or PBMCs (not recorded which). Every receptor here comes from a human donor with low-grade glioma or glioblastoma, undergoing nonglioma brain surgery, or in good health (not recorded which).

This clonotype has a single count. This could be a read error, since a much larger clone is one nucleotide away. This chain uses TRBV12-3 or TRBV12-4 with TRBJ1-5; TRBD1 might be the D (6 bases). The CDR3 loop spans 13 amino acids. As DNA, the CDR3 is TGTGTCAGCAGTCGCGGACAGAATCAGCCCCAGCATTTT. Translating gives CVSSRGQNQPQHF.

The chain employs TRBV6-1 and TRBJ2-7; D gene unclear. The germline V and J ends were trimmed by 5 bases and 3 bases, with 5 bases remaining between them. Germline-derived CDR1 and CDR2 are MNHNS and SASEGT. The CDR3 has 11 amino acids. This CDR3 reads CASSLNYEQYF. The CDR3 coding sequence is TGTGCCAGCAGTTTAAACTACGAGCAGTACTTC.

This clonotype is categorized as large (0.1 to 1%). This chain joins TRBV20-1 and TRBJ2-1; D call uncertain. Germline V gene data show CDR1 as DFQATT and CDR2 as SNEGSKA (reference sequence). Trimming left V 6 bases short and J 5 bases short, with 14 bases between. This CDR3 comprises 13 residues. This CDR3 reads CSAPLILNNEQFF. CDR3 DNA: TGCAGTGCCCCCCTAATACTGAACAATGAGCAGTTCTTC.

This clonotype was recorded only once. The rearrangement joins TRBV6-4 to TRBJ1-1; a possible D gene is TRBD1 (5 bases). V dropped 4 bases and J dropped 2 bases, with 8 bases sitting between them. The V gene's germline CDR1 is MRHNA and CDR2 SNTAGT. There are 13 residues in the CDR3. CDR3 nucleotide sequence: TGTGCCAGCAGTGTCCGGGACAACACTGAAGCTTTCTTT. Amino acid sequence: CASSVRDNTEAFF.

This clonotype showed up just a few times. The chain has TRBV11-2 and TRBJ2-4, with D possibly TRBD1 on 5 matching bases. Trimming took off 2 bases at V and 1 base at J, with 12 bases between the two ends. This CDR3 has 16 residues. CDR1 and CDR2 (germline): SGHAT, FQNNGV. This chain's CDR3 is CASSLSAGPAKNIQYF. CDR3 bases: TGTGCCAGCAGCTTATCCGCAGGGCCCGCCAAAAACATTCAGTACTTC. Using reference TRBV11-2 and TRBJ2-4 for the parts outside the CDR3, the full variable domain is EAGVAQSPRYKIIEKRQSVAFWCNPISGHATLYWYQQILGQGPKLLIQFQNNGVVDDSQLPKDRFSAERLKGVDSTLKIQPAKLEDSAVYLCASSLSAGPAKNIQYFGAGTRLSVL.

The chain carries TRBV6-6 and TRBJ1-5; D ambiguous. The ends were cut back, 0 bases at V and 2 bases at J, with 2 bases in the middle. The CDR3 length is 13 residues. The germline CDR1 and CDR2 sequences are MNHNY and SVGAGI (reference sequence). CDR3: CASSYSRNQPQHF. The CDR3 bases are TGTGCCAGCAGTTACTCGCGCAATCAGCCCCAGCATTTT.

Comments on this clonotype: One end of the junction is discordant with germline, which a read error may explain. This sequence joins TRBV2 and TRBJ2-1, with 9 positions matching TRBD2. Germline V gene lookup returns CDR1 SNHLY and CDR2 FYNNEI. CDR3 length equals 15 residues. The CDR3 loop is CARSEELAGYNEQFF. CDR3 sequence (DNA): TGTGCCAGAAGTGAGGAACTAGCGGGCTACAATGAGCAGTTCTTT.

With regard to this clonotype: With a much larger clone just one base away, this may be a read error. This likely comes from a read error, as the CDR3 has no conserved phenylalanine or tryptophan at its end. The gene calls are TRBV6-4 and TRBJ1-2, with D unclear. CDR1 is MRHNA, CDR2 SNTAGT, per germline. V was pared by 3 bases and J by 4 bases, with 12 bases between. CDR3 length equals 14 residues. As DNA, the CDR3 is TGTGCCAGCAGTGAGTTCGAGGGTCCCTATGGCTACACCTTG. This sequence encodes CASSEFEGPYGYTL.

This chain links TRBV6-1 with TRBJ1-1; 8 bases are a match to TRBD1. V lost 3 bases, J lost 5 bases, and 2 bases stayed unmatched. Germline loops: CDR1 MNHNS, CDR2 SASEGT. The CDR3 contains 13 residues. CDR3 sequence (DNA): TGTGCCAGCAGTGAGGACAGGGCAACTGAAGCTTTCTTT. Its protein is CASSEDRATEAFF.

This clonotype was seen at least ten times. The gene calls are TRBV29-1 and TRBJ2-3; D uncertain. The V and J ends lost 7 bases and 4 bases respectively, with 12 bases between them. The CDR3 contains 12 residues. CDR1 SQVTM and CDR2 ANQGSEA come from the germline V gene. The DNA for the CDR3 is TGCAGCGGGTTTGGCGGTTCAGATACGCAGTATTTT. This sequence encodes CSGFGGSDTQYF.

Details on this clonotype: Here the CDR3 omits its conserved ending phenylalanine or tryptophan, so a read error is the likely source. The rearrangement joins TRBV20-1 to TRBJ2-7, with 10 bases identical to TRBD2. Germline values: CDR1 DFQATT, CDR2 SNEGSKA (reference sequence). Trimming took 5 bases from V and 6 from J; bases not matched to a gene: 13. The CDR3 loop spans 15 amino acids. This CDR3 reads CSAGQGTSGIGEQYS. The CDR3 region has the DNA TGCAGTGCTGGACAAGGAACTAGCGGGATAGGCGAGCAGTACTCC.

Within the sample, this clonotype is medium-sized. The V gene is TRBV28, the J gene TRBJ2-5, with D possibly being TRBD2 (6 bases). The CDR3 length is 17 residues. The V and J ends lost 3 bases and 1 base respectively, with 18 bases between them. The germline V gene has CDR1 MDHEN and CDR2 SYDVKM. The CDR3 reads CASSFPMGGEFQETQYF. The DNA for the CDR3 is TGTGCCAGCAGTTTCCCGATGGGAGGCGAATTCCAAGAGACCCAGTACTTC.

Ten or more counts support this clonotype. V gene TRBV7-9 combines with J gene TRBJ1-2, with TRBD1 matching 8 bases. V lost 4 bases, J lost 6 bases, and 7 bases stayed unmatched. Germline V gives CDR1 SEHNR, CDR2 FQNEAQ (reference sequence). This CDR3 has 14 residues. The CDR3 DNA follows: TGTGCCAGCAGCTGGACAGGGTCGGCAGATGGCTACACCTTC. As protein: CASSWTGSADGYTF.

J is TRBJ2-1 and V is TRBV28, with TRBD2 matching 12 bases. Germline lookup yields CDR1 MDHEN and CDR2 SYDVKM. The V and J ends lost 6 bases and 7 bases, in that order; junction bases with no gene match: 10. The CDR3 totals 16 residues. CDR3 loop: CASSTGLAGSRNEQFF. CDR3 DNA sequence: TGTGCCAGCAGCACCGGACTAGCGGGATCAAGGAATGAGCAGTTCTTC. Drawing the rest from reference TRBV28 and TRBJ2-1, the complete variable domain is DVKVTQSSRYLVKRTGEKVFLECVQDMDHENMFWYRQDPGLGLRLIYFSYDVKMKEKGDIPEGYSVSREKKERFSLILESASTNQTSMYLCASSTGLAGSRNEQFFGPGTRLTVL.

This clonotype was counted ten times or more. The chain recombines TRBV2 with TRBJ2-1, with D tentatively TRBD1 or TRBD2 (5 bases each). This CDR3 is built from 12 residues. The V end was cut by 10 bases, the J end by 7 bases, with 14 bases between. Germline loops: CDR1 SNHLY, CDR2 FYNNEI. The CDR3 DNA follows: TGTGCCACAACTCCGTGGGGGAATGAGCAGTTCTTC. The encoded protein is CATTPWGNEQFF.

V usage is TRBV4-2 and J usage is TRBJ2-3; D gene unclear. CDR1 LGHNA and CDR2 YNFKEQ come from the germline V gene. CDR3 length: 14 residues. V was trimmed by 4 bases and J by 0 bases, leaving 8 bases between them. The CDR3 nucleotides are TGTGCCAGCAGCCTTGAACAGAGCACAGATACGCAGTATTTT. This sequence encodes CASSLEQSTDTQYF.

This clonotype has a count of ten or more. This sequence joins TRBV7-2 and TRBJ2-7, with 8 nucleotides matching TRBD2. The germline gives CDR1 SGHTA, CDR2 FQGNSA. This CDR3 is built from 15 residues. With 1 base clipped from V and 2 bases from J, the junction kept 4 bases outside the gene matches. The CDR3 DNA follows: TGTGCCAGCAGCTTAGGTGGTAGCGGGACCTACGAGCAGTACTTC. This sequence encodes CASSLGGSGTYEQYF. Together with reference TRBV7-2 and TRBJ2-7, the CDR3 gives the full variable domain: GAGVSQSPSNKVTEKGKDVELRCDPISGHTALYWYRQSLGQGLEFLIYFQGNSAPDKSGLPSDRFSAERTGGSVSTLTIQRTQQEDSAVYLCASSLGGSGTYEQYFGPGTRLTVT.

This clonotype was detected many times. The V and J genes are TRBV2 and TRBJ2-7, with a possible D match to TRBD2 (5 bases). Germline CDR1 and CDR2: SNHLY and FYNNEI. The CDR3 covers 15 residues. V dropped 4 bases and J dropped 0 bases, with 13 bases sitting between them. The CDR3 bases are TGTGCCAGCAGTGTAGAGGGCCCCAGCTCCTACGAGCAGTACTTC. This gives the protein CASSVEGPSSYEQYF.

This chain joins TRBV6-1 and TRBJ2-1; 7 nucleotides line up with TRBD2. V shed 8 bases and J 0 bases; nucleotides not matched to a gene: 7. Looked up from germline, CDR1 is MNHNS and CDR2 is SASEGT. This CDR3 comprises 15 residues. The CDR3 loop reads CASGFGGVSYNEQFF. CDR3 in DNA: TGTGCCAGCGGGTTTGGGGGGGTCTCCTACAATGAGCAGTTCTTC.

The V call is TRBV6-1, the J call TRBJ2-7, with D perhaps matching TRBD1 (6 bases). Trimming took 0 bases from V and 3 from J, leaving 12 bases between them. Germline V gives CDR1 MNHNS, CDR2 SASEGT. The CDR3 length is 15 residues. The CDR3 nucleotides are TGTGCCAGCAGTGAAGCTTCAGGGGCACGCTACGAGCAGTACTTC. Translation gives CASSEASGARYEQYF.

J is TRBJ2-3 and V is TRBV6-5, with TRBD1 matching 12 bases. CDR1 MNHEY and CDR2 SVGAGI come from the germline V gene. CDR3 length equals 15 residues. V lost 6 bases and J lost 4; bases outside the gene matches: 5. CDR3 residues: CASSPGQGAADTQYF. The CDR3 nucleotides read TGTGCCAGCAGCCCGGGACAGGGGGCGGCAGATACGCAGTATTTT.

Notes on this clonotype: A read error is possible here, since a much larger clone lies one base away. The chain links TRBV12-3 or TRBV12-4 to TRBJ2-3; D tentatively fits TRBD1 or TRBD2 (5 bases each). The CDR3 sequence is 15 residues long. The DNA of the CDR3 is TGTGCCAGAAGTTTGGTGGGAGCTAGGGGAGATACGCAGTATTTT. This gives the protein CARSLVGARGDTQYF.